This TCR beta chain was recorded in a study of PD-L1 blockade in urothelial cancer. Across the study: Enrolled patients had been treated previously with 0 to 3 chemotherapy regimens.

There were between 1 and 8 samples from each patient, taken pretreatment and on-treatment. The CDR3 consists of 13 residues. Per germline, CDR1 ENHRY and CDR2 SYGVKD. Trimming shortened V by 6 bases and J by 5 bases, and 11 bases separated the two germline ends. The table came from immunoSEQ multiplex PCR; TCRdb's copy has only in-frame clones and leaves some out. The table lists under 130,000 clones, 70% to 90% of them singletons. Sequencing was performed on PBMCs, taken around atezolizumab (anti-PD-L1) treatment. The origin of this receptor is a man aged 50-60 years with urothelial cancer. J is TRBJ1-5 and V is TRBV10-3; D uncertain. In DNA, the CDR3 is TGTGCCATCAGCGCAAGCTCCGATCAGCCCCAGCATTTT. Translating gives CAISASSDQPQHF.